Listed here are 7 T cell receptor beta chains from one sample, sequenced in a study of cytomegalovirus exposure and HLA in healthy donors. Both 60 Vbeta primers and 13 Jbeta primers went into the PCR. Method: immunoSEQ multiplex PCR; TCRdb's copy keeps in-frame clones and lacks some. The repertoire table contains roughly 57,000 clones. Sample: PBMCs. The receptors were gathered from a woman aged 25 to 39 in good health and CMV-seropositive.

This chain uses TRBV6-1 with TRBJ2-1; 9 bases agree with TRBD2. In germline, CDR1 is MNHNS, CDR2 SASEGT. The length of the CDR3 is 14 residues. V lost 8 bases to trimming and J lost 2 bases; unmatched junction nucleotides: 4. In nucleotides, the CDR3 is TGTGCCAGCTCCCTAGCGGGGACCTACAATGAGCAGTTCTTC. Protein sequence: CASSLAGTYNEQFF.

The V gene is TRBV19, the J gene TRBJ2-3, with D possibly TRBD1 on 7 matching bases. Trimming shortened V by 11 bases and J by 2 bases, and 14 bases separated the two germline ends. The CDR3 loop spans 13 amino acids. Looked up from germline, CDR1 is LNHDA and CDR2 is SQIVND (reference sequence). The CDR3 DNA follows: TGTGCCGTGGGGGGACAGCCCACAGATACGCAGTATTTT. It is translated as CAVGGQPTDTQYF.

CDR3 in amino acids: CASSSQGDGYTF. The CDR3 nucleotides read TGTGCCAGCTCATCCCAGGGGGATGGCTACACCTTC. The V call is TRBV18, the J call TRBJ1-2, with 7 bases matching TRBD1. The CDR3 consists of 12 residues. Looked up from germline, CDR1 is KGHSH and CDR2 is LQKENI. V shed 5 bases, J shed 6 bases, and the junction held 3 bases outside the gene matches.

This chain joins TRBV6-6 and TRBJ1-1; 9 bases line up with TRBD1. The junction had 2 bases not matched to a gene; V was cut back by 2 bases and J by 1 base. Germline CDR1 MNHNY, CDR2 SVGAGI (reference sequence). This CDR3 has 15 residues. CDR3 sequence: CASSYPTGGNTEAFF. The CDR3 DNA follows: TGTGCCAGCAGTTACCCGACAGGGGGGAACACTGAAGCTTTCTTT.

The J gene is TRBJ1-2, the V gene TRBV6-1, with D perhaps TRBD1 (6 bases). V lost 2 bases and J 8 bases, leaving 15 bases between the germline ends. The length of the CDR3 is 14 residues. From germline, CDR1 is MNHNS and CDR2 SASEGT. The CDR3 nucleotides read TGTGCCAGCAGTGAACCCTCAGGGGCCGGAGGCTACACCTTC. It specifies CASSEPSGAGGYTF.

This chain connects TRBV6-5 to TRBJ2-7; 8 bases line up with TRBD1. The junction had 5 bases not matched to a gene; V was cut back by 0 bases and J by 4 bases. Germline loops: CDR1 MNHEY, CDR2 SVGAGI. The length of the CDR3 is 15 residues. CDR3: CASSYSQGAYYEQYF. Written as DNA, the CDR3 is TGTGCCAGCAGTTACTCCCAGGGGGCGTATTACGAGCAGTACTTC.

The V gene is TRBV7-9, the J gene TRBJ2-3; 7 bases align to TRBD1. CDR1 and CDR2 (germline): SEHNR, FQNEAQ (reference sequence). V trimming: 1 base; J trimming: 4 bases; junction bases outside the gene matches: 2. The CDR3 is 14 amino acids. The CDR3 loop is CASSLGGQADTQYF. The CDR3 DNA reads as TGTGCCAGCAGCTTAGGCGGACAGGCAGATACGCAGTATTTT. The full variable domain, with the rest looked up from reference TRBV7-9 and TRBJ2-3, is DTGVSQNPRHKITKRGQNVTFRCDPISEHNRLYWYRQTLGQGPEFLTYFQNEAQLEKSRLLSDRFSAERPKGSFSTLEIQRTEQGDSAMYLCASSLGGQADTQYFGPGTRLTVL.